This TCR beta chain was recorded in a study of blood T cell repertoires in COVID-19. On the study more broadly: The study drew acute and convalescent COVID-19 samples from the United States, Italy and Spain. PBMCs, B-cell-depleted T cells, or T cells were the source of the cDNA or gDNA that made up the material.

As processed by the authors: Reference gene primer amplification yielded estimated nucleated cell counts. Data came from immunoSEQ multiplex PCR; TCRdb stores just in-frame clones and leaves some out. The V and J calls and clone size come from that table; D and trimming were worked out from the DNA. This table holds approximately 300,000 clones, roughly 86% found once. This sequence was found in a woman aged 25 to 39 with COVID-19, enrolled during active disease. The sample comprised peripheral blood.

CDR3 residues: CASTGEGNQPQHF. For the CDR3, the DNA is TGTGCCAGCACCGGGGAAGGCAATCAGCCCCAGCATTTT. V and J are TRBV28 and TRBJ1-5; no definite D call. V lost 7 bases and J lost 2, with 9 bases in between. The CDR3 consists of 13 residues. Germline CDR1 reads MDHEN; CDR2 reads SYDVKM. The variable domain in full, with the rest retrieved from reference TRBV28 and TRBJ1-5, is DVKVTQSSRYLVKRTGEKVFLECVQDMDHENMFWYRQDPGLGLRLIYFSYDVKMKEKGDIPEGYSVSREKKERFSLILESASTNQTSMYLCASTGEGNQPQHFGDGTRLSIL.